This TCR beta chain was sequenced in a study of blood T cell repertoires in COVID-19. Study-level information: The United States, Italy and Spain supplied acute and convalescent COVID-19 samples. In each case, the material was cDNA or gDNA derived from T cells, B-cell-depleted T cells, or PBMCs.

Between the trimmed V and J ends, which lost 1 base and 7 bases, there was a span of 11 bases. The CDR3 runs 15 residues. Germline V gene sequence: CDR1 MDHEN, CDR2 SYDVKM. Original processing notes: Reference gene primer amplification gave estimated nucleated cell counts. Here immunoSEQ multiplex PCR was the method, and the copy in TCRdb shows in-frame clones only, minus some. V, J and clone size reflect that table, while D and trimming were determined from the DNA. The table has about 270,000 clones, 86% seen once; the top ten hold approximately 8.2%. Specimen: peripheral blood. V usage is TRBV28 and J usage is TRBJ1-6, with TRBD1 as a possible D gene (5 bases). The receptor was isolated from a man aged 40-49 years with active or convalescent COVID-19. The CDR3 DNA reads as TGTGCCAGCAGTTTATATCCAGGGCAGAATTCACCCCTCCACTTT. This translates into CASSLYPGQNSPLHF.